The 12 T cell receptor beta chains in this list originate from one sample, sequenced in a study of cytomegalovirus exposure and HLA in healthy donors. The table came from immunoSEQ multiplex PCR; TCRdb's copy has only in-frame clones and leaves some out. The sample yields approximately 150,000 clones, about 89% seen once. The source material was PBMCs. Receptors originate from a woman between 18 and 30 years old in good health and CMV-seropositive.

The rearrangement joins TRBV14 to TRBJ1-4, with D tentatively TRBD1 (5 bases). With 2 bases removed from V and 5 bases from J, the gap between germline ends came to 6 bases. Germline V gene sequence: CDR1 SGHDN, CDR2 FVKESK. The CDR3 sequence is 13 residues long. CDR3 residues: CASSQYRNEKLFF. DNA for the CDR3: TGTGCCAGCAGCCAATACAGGAATGAAAAACTGTTTTTT.

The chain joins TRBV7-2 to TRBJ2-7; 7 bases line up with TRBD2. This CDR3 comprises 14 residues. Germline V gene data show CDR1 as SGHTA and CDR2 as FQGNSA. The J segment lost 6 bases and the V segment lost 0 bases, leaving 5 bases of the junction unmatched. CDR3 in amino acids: CASSLARLAGEQYF. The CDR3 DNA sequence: TGTGCCAGCAGCTTAGCGCGACTAGCTGGCGAGCAGTACTTC.

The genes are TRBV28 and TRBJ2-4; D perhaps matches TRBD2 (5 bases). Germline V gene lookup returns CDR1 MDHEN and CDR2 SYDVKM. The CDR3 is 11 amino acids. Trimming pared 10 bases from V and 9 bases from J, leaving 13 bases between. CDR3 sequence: CANGRGGIQYF. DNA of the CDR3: TGTGCCAACGGCCGGGGTGGCATTCAGTACTTC.

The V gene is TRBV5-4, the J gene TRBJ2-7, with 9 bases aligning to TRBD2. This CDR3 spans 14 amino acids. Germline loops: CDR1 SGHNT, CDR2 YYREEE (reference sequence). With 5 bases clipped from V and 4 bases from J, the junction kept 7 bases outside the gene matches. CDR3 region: CASSLSGSGYEQYF. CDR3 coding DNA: TGTGCCAGCAGTCTTAGCGGGAGTGGGTACGAGCAGTACTTC.

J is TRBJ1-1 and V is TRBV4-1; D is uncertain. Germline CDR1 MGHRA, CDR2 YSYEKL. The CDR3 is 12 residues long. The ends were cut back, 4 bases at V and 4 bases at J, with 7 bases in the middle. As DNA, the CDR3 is TGCGCCAGCAGCCGAGACGGCACTGAAGCTTTCTTT. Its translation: CASSRDGTEAFF.

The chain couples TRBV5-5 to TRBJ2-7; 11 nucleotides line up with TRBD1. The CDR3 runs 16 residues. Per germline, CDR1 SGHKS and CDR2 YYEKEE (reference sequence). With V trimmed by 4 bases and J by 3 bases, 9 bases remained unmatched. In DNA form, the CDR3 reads TGTGCCAGCAGCCTCCTCCCGGGACAGGGGGTCTACGAGCAGTACTTC. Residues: CASSLLPGQGVYEQYF.

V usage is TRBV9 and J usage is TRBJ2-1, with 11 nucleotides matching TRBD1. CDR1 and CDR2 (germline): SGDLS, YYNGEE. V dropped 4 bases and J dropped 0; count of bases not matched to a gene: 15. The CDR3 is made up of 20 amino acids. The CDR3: CASSSRGDRGTLSSYNEQFF. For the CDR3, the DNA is TGTGCCAGCAGCTCCCGCGGGGACAGGGGGACGCTGAGCTCCTACAATGAGCAGTTCTTC.

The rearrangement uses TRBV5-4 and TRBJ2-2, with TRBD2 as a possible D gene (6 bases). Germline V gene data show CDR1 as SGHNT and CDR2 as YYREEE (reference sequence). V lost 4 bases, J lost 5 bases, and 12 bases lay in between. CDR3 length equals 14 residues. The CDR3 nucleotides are TGTGCCAGCAGCCCGCTAGCGAGTACCGGGGAGCTGTTTTTT. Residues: CASSPLASTGELFF.

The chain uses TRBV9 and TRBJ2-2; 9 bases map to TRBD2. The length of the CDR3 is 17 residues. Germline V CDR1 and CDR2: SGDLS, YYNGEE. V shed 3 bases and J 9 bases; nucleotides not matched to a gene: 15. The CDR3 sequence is CASSGGSGRGFDRELFF. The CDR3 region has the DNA TGTGCCAGCAGCGGGGGTAGCGGGAGAGGGTTCGATCGGGAGCTGTTTTTT.

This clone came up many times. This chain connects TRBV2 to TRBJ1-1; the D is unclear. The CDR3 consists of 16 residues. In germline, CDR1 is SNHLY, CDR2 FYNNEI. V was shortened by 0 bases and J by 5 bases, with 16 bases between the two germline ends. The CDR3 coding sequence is TGTGCCAGCAGTGAAGCGCTAGGTCCGGGGAAGACTGAAGCTTTCTTT. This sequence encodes CASSEALGPGKTEAFF.

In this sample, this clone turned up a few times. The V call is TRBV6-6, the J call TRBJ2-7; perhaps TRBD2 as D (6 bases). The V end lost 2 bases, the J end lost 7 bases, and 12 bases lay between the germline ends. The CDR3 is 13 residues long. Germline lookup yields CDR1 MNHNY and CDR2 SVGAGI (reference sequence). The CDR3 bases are TGTGCCAGCAGTTACCAGGGTGCGGGAGAGCAGTACTTC. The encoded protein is CASSYQGAGEQYF.

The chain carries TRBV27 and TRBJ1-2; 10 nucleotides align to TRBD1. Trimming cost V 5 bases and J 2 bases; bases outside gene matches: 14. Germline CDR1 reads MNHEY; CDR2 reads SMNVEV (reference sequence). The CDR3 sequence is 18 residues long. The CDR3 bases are TGTGCCAGCAGTGCCCTTCGTGACAGGGGGCGAGGAAACTATGGCTACACCTTC. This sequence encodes CASSALRDRGRGNYGYTF.